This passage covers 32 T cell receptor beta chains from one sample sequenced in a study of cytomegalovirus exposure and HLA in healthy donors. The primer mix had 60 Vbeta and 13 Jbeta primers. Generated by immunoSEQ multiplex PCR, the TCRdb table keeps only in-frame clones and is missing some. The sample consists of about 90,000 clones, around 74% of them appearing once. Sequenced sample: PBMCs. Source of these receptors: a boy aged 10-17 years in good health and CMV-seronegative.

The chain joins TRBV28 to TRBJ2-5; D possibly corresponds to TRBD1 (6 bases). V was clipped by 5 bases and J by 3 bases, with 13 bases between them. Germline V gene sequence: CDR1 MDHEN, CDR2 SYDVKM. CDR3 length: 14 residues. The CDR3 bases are TGTGCCAGCAGTCAACAGGGTAGTAAAGAGACCCAGTACTTC. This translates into CASSQQGSKETQYF.

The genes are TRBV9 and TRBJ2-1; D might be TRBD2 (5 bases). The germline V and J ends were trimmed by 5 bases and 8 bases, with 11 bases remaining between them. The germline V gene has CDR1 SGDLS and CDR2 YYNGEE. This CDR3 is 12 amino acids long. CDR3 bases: TGTGCCAGCAGTGTACTAGGCGATGAGCAGTTCTTC. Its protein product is CASSVLGDEQFF.

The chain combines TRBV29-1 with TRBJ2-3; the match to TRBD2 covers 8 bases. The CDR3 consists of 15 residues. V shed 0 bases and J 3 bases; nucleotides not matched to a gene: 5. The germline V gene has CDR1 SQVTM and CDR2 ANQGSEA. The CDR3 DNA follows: TGCAGCGTTGAAGATCGGGGGGGGAGTACAGATACGCAGTATTTT. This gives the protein CSVEDRGGSTDTQYF.

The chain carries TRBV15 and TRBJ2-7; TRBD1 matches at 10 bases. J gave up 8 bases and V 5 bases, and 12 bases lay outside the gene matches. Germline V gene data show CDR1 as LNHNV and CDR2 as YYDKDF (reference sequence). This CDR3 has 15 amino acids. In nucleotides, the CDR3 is TGTGCCACCAGCGATATCGGGACAGGGGAAACGAAGCAGTACTTC. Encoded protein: CATSDIGTGETKQYF. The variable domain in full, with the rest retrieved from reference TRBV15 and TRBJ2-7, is DAMVIQNPRYQVTQFGKPVTLSCSQTLNHNVMYWYQQKSSQAPKLLFHYYDKDFNNEADTPDNFQSRRPNTSFCFLDIRSPGLGDTAMYLCATSDIGTGETKQYFGPGTRLTVT.

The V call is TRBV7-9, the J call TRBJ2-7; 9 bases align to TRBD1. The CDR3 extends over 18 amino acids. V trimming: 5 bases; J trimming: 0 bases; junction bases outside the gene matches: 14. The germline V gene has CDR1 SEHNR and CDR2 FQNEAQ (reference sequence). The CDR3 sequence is CASSLLSGTGKHSYEQYF. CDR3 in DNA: TGTGCCAGCAGCCTACTTTCCGGGACAGGGAAACACTCCTACGAGCAGTACTTC.

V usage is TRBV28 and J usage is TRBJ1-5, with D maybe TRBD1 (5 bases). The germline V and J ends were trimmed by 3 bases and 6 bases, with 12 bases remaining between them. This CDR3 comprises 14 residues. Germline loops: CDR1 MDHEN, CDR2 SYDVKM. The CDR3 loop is CASSFPGFVQPQHF. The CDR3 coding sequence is TGTGCCAGCAGTTTTCCAGGGTTTGTTCAGCCCCAGCATTTT.

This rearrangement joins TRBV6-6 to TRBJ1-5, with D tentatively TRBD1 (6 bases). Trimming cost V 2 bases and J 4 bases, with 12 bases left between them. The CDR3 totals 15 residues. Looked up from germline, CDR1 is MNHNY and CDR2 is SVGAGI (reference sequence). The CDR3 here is CASSYGRTENQPQHF. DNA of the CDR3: TGTGCCAGCAGTTACGGCCGGACAGAGAATCAGCCCCAGCATTTT.

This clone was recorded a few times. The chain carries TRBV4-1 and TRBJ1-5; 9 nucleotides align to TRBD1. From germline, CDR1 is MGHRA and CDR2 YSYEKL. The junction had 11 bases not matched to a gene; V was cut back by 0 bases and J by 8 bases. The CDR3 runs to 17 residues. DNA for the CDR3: TGCGCCAGCAGCCAAGATTTGGGACAGGGAGGGATAGAGCCCCAGCATTTT. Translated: CASSQDLGQGGIEPQHF.

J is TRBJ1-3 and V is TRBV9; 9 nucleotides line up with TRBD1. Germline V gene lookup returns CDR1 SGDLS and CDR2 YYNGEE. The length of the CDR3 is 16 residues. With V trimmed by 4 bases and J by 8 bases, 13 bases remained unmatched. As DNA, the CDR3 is TGTGCCAGCAGCACAGCCTTGGACAGGGGCAGGGACACCATATATTTT. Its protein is CASSTALDRGRDTIYF.

Here the CDR3 reads CASSQDLAGSWGIYNEQFF. The CDR3, as DNA: TGCGCCAGCAGCCAAGACCTAGCGGGTTCTTGGGGTATATACAATGAGCAGTTCTTC. This chain connects TRBV4-1 to TRBJ2-1, with 8 bases that match TRBD2. J lost 4 bases, V lost 0 bases, and 14 bases had no gene match. The CDR3 has 19 residues. CDR1 MGHRA and CDR2 YSYEKL come from the germline V gene.

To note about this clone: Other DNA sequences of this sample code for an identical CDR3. DNA for the CDR3: TGCGCCAGCAGCCAAGACAGGGGGTCCTACAATGAGCAGTTCTTC. Translation gives CASSQDRGSYNEQFF. The rearrangement links TRBV4-3 to TRBJ2-1, with 7 bases that match TRBD1. The CDR3 runs to 15 residues. Germline V gene data show CDR1 as LGHNA and CDR2 as YSLEER. Trimming cost V 0 bases and J 1 base; bases outside gene matches: 0.

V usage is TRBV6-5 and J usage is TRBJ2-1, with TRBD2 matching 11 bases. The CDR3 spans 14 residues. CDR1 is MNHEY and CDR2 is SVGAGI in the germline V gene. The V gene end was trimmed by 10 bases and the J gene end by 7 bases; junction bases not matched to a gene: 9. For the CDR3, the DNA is TGTGCCACTTCTCTAGCGGGAGGAGTAAATGAGCAGTTCTTC. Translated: CATSLAGGVNEQFF.

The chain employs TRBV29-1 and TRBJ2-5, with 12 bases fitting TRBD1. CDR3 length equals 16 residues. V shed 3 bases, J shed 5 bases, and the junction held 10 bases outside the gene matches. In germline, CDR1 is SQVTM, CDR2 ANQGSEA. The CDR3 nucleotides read TGCAGCGTTGAGCGGGGGACAGGGGGCTTAGGGGAGACCCAGTACTTC. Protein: CSVERGTGGLGETQYF.

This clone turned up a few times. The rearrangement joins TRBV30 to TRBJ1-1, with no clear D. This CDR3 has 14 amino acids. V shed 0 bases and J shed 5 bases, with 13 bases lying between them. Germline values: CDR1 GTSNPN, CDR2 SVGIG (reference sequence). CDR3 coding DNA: TGTGCCTGGAGTGTGAGAGGGATCGCTACTGAAGCTTTCTTT. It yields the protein CAWSVRGIATEAFF.

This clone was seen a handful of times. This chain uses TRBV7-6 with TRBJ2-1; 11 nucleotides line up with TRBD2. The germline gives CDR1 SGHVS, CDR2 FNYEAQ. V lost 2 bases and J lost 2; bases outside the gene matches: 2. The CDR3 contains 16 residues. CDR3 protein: CASSLFSGGAYNEQFF. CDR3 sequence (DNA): TGTGCCAGCAGCTTATTTAGCGGGGGGGCCTACAATGAGCAGTTCTTC.

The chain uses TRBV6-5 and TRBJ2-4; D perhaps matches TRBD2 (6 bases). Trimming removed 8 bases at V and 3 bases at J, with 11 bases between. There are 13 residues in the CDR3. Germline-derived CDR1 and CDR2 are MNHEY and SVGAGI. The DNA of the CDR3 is TGTGCCAGCGGGGGGACGGTCAAAAACATTCAGTACTTC. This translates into CASGGTVKNIQYF.

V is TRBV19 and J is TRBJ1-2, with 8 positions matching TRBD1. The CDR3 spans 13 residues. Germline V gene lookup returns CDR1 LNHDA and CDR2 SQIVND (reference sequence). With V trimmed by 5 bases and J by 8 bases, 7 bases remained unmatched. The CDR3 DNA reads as TGTGCCAGTAGTTGGGGACAGGAAATGGGCTACACCTTC. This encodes CASSWGQEMGYTF.

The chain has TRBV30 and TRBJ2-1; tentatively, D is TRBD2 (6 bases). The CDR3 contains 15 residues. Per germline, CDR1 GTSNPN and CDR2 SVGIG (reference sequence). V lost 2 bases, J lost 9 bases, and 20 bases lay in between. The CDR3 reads CAWSTRWREGSEQFF. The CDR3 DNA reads TGTGCCTGGAGTACTCGATGGAGGGAAGGAAGTGAGCAGTTCTTC.

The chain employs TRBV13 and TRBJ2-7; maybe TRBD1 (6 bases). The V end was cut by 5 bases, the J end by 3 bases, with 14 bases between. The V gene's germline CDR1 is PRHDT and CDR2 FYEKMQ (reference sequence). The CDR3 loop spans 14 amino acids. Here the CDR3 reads CASSRDRRNYEQYF. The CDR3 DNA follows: TGTGCCAGCAGCCGAGACAGGAGGAACTACGAGCAGTACTTC.

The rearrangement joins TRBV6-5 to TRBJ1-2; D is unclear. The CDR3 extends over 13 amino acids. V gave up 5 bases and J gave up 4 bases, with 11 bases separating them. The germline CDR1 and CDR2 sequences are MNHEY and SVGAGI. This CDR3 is CASSPSGSYGYTF. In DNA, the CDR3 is TGTGCCAGCAGTCCCTCGGGGAGCTATGGCTACACCTTC.

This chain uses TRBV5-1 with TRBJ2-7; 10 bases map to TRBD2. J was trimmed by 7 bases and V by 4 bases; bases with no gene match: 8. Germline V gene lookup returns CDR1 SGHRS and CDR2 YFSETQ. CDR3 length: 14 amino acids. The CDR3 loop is CASSPPLAGVEQYF. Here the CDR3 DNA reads TGCGCCAGCAGCCCCCCCCTAGCGGGAGTTGAGCAGTACTTC.

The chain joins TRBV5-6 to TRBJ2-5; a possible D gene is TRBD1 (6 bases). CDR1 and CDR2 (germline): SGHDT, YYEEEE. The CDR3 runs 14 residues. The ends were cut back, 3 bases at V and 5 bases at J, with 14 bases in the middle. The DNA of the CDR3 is TGTGCCAGCAGCTCGGTCAGGGGTGGGGAGACCCAGTACTTC. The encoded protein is CASSSVRGGETQYF.

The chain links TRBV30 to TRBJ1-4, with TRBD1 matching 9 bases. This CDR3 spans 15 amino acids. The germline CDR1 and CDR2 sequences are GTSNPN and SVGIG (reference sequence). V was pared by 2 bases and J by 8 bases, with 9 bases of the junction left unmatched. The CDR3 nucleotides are TGTGCCTGGAGTACGGGACAGGGATTGGGAGAAAAACTGTTTTTT. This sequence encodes CAWSTGQGLGEKLFF.

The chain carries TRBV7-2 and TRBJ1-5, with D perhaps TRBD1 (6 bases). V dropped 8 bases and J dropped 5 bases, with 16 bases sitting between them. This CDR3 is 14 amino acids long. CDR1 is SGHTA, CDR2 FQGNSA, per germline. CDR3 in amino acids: CASRLQGTDQPQHF. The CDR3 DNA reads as TGTGCCAGCCGATTACAGGGAACTGATCAGCCCCAGCATTTT.

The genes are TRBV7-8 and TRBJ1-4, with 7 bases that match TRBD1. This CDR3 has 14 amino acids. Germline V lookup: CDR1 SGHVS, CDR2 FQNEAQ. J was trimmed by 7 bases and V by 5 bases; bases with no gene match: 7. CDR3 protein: CASSPRQGGEKLFF. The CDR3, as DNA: TGTGCCAGCAGCCCCAGACAGGGCGGTGAAAAACTGTTTTTT.

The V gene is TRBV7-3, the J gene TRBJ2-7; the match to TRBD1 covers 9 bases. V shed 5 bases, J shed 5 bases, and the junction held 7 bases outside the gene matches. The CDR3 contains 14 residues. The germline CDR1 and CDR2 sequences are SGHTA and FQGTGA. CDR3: CASSLDRTGDEQYF. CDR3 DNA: TGTGCCAGCAGCCTAGATCGGACAGGGGACGAGCAGTACTTC.

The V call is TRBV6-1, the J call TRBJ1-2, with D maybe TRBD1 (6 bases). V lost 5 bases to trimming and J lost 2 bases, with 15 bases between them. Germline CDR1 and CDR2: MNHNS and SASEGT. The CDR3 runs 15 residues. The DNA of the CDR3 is TGTGCCAGCAGTAAGGGACACCAAGGAAACTATGGCTACACCTTC. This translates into CASSKGHQGNYGYTF.

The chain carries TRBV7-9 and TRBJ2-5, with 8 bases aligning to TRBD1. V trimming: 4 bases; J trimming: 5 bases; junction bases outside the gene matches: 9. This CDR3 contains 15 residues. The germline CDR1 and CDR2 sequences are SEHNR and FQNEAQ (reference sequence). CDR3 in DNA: TGTGCCAGCAGCTCATGGGACAGGACGCAGGAGACCCAGTACTTC. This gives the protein CASSSWDRTQETQYF.

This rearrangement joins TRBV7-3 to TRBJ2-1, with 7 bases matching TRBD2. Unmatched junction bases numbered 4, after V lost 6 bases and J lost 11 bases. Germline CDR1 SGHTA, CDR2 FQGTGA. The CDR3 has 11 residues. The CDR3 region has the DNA TGTGCCAGCAGGTACGGGACTAAGCAGTTCTTC. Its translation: CASRYGTKQFF.

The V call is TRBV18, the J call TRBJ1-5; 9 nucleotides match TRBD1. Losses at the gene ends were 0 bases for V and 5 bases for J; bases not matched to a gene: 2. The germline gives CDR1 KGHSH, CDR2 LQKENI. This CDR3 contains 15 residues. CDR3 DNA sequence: TGTGCCAGCTCACCACCGGGACAGGGTCATCAGCCCCAGCATTTT. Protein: CASSPPGQGHQPQHF.

Here the CDR3 DNA reads TGCGCCAGCAGTCAACCTAGCGGGGGCCCCTACGAGCAGTACTTC. Protein product: CASSQPSGGPYEQYF. J is TRBJ2-7 and V is TRBV4-1; 10 bases are shared with TRBD2. J was trimmed by 2 bases and V by 6 bases; bases with no gene match: 7. The CDR3 is 15 amino acids. Germline-derived CDR1 and CDR2 are MGHRA and YSYEKL.

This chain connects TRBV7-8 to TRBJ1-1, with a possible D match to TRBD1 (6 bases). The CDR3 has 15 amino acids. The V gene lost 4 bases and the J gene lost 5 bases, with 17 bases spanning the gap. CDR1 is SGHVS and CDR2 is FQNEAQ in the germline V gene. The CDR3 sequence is CASSSRRGKGTEAFF. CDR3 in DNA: TGTGCCAGCAGCTCCCGAAGGGGGAAAGGGACTGAAGCTTTCTTT.